What follows is one T cell receptor (beta chain) and its context. The antigen remains undetermined. Germline V lookup: CDR1 ENHRY, CDR2 SYGVKD. The V gene end was trimmed by 6 bases and the J gene end by 5 bases; junction bases not matched to a gene: 5. The length of the CDR3 is 13 residues. The sample comes from a study of T-cell memory formation after mild COVID-19. Broader study findings: Several responding clones turned up in pre-infection memory, indicating that cross-reactive memory may have taken part.

5'RACE with constant-segment primers yielded barcoded, UMI-tagged TCR alpha and TCR beta cDNA libraries. TCRdb called the 5' RACE reads again in MiXCR, with one record for every CDR3 protein. This table has about 180,000 distinct CDR3 sequences, 16% appearing once. The TCR comes from an adult woman who had mild COVID-19 (a few samples of this study predate the infection). Cell type and time point are not known. The chain carries TRBV10-3 and TRBJ2-7; 9 bases are shared with TRBD1. Material: PBMCs or a T cell subset sorted from them (not recorded which). The DNA for the CDR3 is TGTGCCATCAGGACAGGGGGATCCGACGAGCAGTACTTC. Its translation: CAIRTGGSDEQYF.